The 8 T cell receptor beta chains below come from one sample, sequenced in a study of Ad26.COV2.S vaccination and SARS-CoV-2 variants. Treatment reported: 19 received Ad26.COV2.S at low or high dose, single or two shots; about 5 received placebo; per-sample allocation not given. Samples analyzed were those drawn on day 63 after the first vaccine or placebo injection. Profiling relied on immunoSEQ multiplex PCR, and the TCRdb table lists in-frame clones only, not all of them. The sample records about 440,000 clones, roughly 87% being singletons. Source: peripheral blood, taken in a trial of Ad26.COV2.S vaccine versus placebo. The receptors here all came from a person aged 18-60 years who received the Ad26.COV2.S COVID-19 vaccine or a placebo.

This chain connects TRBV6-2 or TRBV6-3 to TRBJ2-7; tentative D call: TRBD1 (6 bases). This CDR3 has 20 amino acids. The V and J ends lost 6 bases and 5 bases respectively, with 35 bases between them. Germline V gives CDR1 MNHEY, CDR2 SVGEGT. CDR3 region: CASSPPSTGNPGPEPNEQYF. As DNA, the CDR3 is TGTGCCAGCAGCCCCCCCTCGACAGGAAACCCGGGACCCGAGCCGAACGAGCAGTACTTC.

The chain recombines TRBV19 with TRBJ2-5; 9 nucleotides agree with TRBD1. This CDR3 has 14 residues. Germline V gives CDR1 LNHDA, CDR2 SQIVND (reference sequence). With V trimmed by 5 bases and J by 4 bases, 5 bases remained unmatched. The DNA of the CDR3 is TGTGCCAGTAGTCCCACAGGGGGCGGAGAGACCCAGTACTTC. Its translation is CASSPTGGGETQYF.

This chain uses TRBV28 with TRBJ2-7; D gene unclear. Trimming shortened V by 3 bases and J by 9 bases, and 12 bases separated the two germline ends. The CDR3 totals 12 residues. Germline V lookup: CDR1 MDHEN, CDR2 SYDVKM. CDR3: CASSFPGSAQYF. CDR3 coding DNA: TGTGCCAGCAGTTTCCCAGGTTCTGCGCAGTACTTC.

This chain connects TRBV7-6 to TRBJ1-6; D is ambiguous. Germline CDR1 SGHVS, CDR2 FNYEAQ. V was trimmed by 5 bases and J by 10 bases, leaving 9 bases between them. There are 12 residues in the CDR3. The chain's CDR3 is CASSPPGSPLHF. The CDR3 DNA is TGTGCCAGCAGCCCGCCGGGGTCACCCCTCCACTTT.

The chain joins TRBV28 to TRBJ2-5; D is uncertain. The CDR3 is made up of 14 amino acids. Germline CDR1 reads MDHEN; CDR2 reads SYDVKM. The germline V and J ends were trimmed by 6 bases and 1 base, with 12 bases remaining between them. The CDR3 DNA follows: TGTGCCAGCAGCCAGACCCAATTCCAAGAGACCCAGTACTTC. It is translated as CASSQTQFQETQYF.

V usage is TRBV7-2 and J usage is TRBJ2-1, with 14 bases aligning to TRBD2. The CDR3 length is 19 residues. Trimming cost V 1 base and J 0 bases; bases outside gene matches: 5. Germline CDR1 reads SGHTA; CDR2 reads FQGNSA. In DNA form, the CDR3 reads TGTGCCAGCAGCTTAGGATACGGGACTAGCGGGAGCTCCTACAATGAGCAGTTCTTC. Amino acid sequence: CASSLGYGTSGSSYNEQFF.

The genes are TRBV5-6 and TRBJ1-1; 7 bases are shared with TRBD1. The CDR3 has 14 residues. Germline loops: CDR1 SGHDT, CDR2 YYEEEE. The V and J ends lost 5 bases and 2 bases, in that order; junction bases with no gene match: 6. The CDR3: CASSHRGRNTEAFF. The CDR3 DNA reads TGTGCCAGCAGTCACAGGGGACGAAACACTGAAGCTTTCTTT.

The CDR3 DNA follows: TGTGCCAGCAGCGTTGACAGTACCGAAAAACTGTTTTTT. Translated, it gives CASSVDSTEKLFF. V and J are TRBV9 and TRBJ1-4; D perhaps matches TRBD1 (5 bases). V was pared by 2 bases and J by 8 bases, with 10 bases between. The CDR3 runs to 13 residues. CDR1 SGDLS and CDR2 YYNGEE come from the germline V gene. The whole variable domain, filled in from reference TRBV9 and TRBJ1-4, reads DSGVTQTPKHLITATGQRVTLRCSPRSGDLSVYWYQQSLDQGLQFLIQYYNGEERAKGNILERFSAQQFPDLHSELNLSSLELGDSALYFCASSVDSTEKLFFGSGTQLSVL.